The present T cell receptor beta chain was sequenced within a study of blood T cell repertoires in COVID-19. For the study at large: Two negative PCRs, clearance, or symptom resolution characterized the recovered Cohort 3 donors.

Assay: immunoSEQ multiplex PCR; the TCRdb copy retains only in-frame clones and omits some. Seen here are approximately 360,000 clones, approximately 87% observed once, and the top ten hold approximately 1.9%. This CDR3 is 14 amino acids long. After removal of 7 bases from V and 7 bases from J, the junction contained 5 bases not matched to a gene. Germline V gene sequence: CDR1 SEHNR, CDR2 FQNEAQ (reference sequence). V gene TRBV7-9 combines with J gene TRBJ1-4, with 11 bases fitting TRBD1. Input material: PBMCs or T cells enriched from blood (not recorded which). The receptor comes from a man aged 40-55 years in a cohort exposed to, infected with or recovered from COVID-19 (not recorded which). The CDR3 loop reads CASTSGTGGEKLFF. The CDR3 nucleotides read TGTGCCAGCACCTCCGGGACAGGGGGTGAAAAACTGTTTTTT.